The 22 T cell receptor beta chains reported below all come from one sample, sequenced in a study of T cells after yellow fever vaccination. TCRdb passed the 5' RACE reads through MiXCR, listing each CDR3 protein once. The sample includes 620,000 or so distinct CDR3 sequences, about a sixth of them seen just once. Sequenced material: PBMCs, taken about 5 days after the first yellow fever vaccination. These TCRs come from a man aged 18 to 30 who received the YFV17D yellow fever vaccine.

This chain links TRBV4-1 with TRBJ2-2; D gene uncertain. The germline V gene encodes CDR1 MGHRA and CDR2 YSYEKL. This CDR3 comprises 16 residues. With 0 bases removed from V and 3 bases from J, the gap between germline ends came to 11 bases. For the CDR3, the DNA is TGCGCCAGCAGCCAAGACGGACCCCCGGACACCGGGGAGCTGTTTTTT. Translation gives CASSQDGPPDTGELFF.

This clonotype has a handful of counts. The chain carries TRBV7-3 and TRBJ1-1; the match to TRBD1 covers 7 bases. Germline loops: CDR1 SGHTA, CDR2 FQGTGA. CDR3 length: 14 amino acids. The J segment lost 4 bases and the V segment lost 5 bases, leaving 7 bases of the junction unmatched. CDR3 coding DNA: TGTGCCAGCAGCCTACAGGGGTCGGGCACTGAAGCTTTCTTT. The encoded protein is CASSLQGSGTEAFF. The whole variable domain, remainder taken from reference TRBV7-3 and TRBJ1-1, is GAGVSQTPSNKVTEKGKYVELRCDPISGHTALYWYRQSLGQGPEFLIYFQGTGAADDSGLPNDRFFAVRPEGSVSTLKIQRTERGDSAVYLCASSLQGSGTEAFFGQGTRLTVV.

V is TRBV15 and J is TRBJ2-5; 9 bases map to TRBD2. Per the germline V gene, CDR1 is LNHNV and CDR2 is YYDKDF (reference sequence). This CDR3 has 15 amino acids. V was clipped by 0 bases and J by 4 bases; unmatched bases: 3. This CDR3 is CATSRDRGGAETQYF. DNA for the CDR3: TGTGCCACCAGCAGAGACCGCGGGGGGGCAGAGACCCAGTACTTC.

This clonotype has only a few counts. V usage is TRBV9 and J usage is TRBJ1-1, with 11 bases matching TRBD1. V shed 2 bases and J 0 bases; nucleotides not matched to a gene: 0. Germline V gives CDR1 SGDLS, CDR2 YYNGEE. This CDR3 has 15 residues. CDR3 residues: CASSVGQGVNTEAFF. The CDR3 DNA follows: TGTGCCAGCAGCGTGGGACAGGGGGTGAACACTGAAGCTTTCTTT.

This rearrangement joins TRBV12-3 or TRBV12-4 to TRBJ2-1; 7 positions agree with TRBD2. CDR3 size: 17 residues. The V segment lost 2 bases and the J segment 0 bases; nucleotides outside the gene matches: 7. In DNA form, the CDR3 reads TGTGCCAGCAGTTTATTTGCTAGCGGATCCTCCTACAATGAGCAGTTCTTC. Residues: CASSLFASGSSYNEQFF.

The V call is TRBV5-1, the J call TRBJ2-7; 12 bases match TRBD2. The V segment lost 1 base and the J segment 7 bases; nucleotides outside the gene matches: 3. Per germline, CDR1 SGHRS and CDR2 YFSETQ. CDR3 size: 14 residues. This CDR3 is CASSLRLAGGEQYF. As DNA, the CDR3 is TGCGCCAGCAGCTTGCGCCTAGCGGGGGGGGAGCAGTACTTC.

This rearrangement joins TRBV4-3 to TRBJ2-1; 7 nucleotides agree with TRBD2. Germline CDR1 reads LGHNA; CDR2 reads YSLEER. The CDR3 is made up of 17 amino acids. The ends lost 0 bases at V and 4 bases at J; junction bases unmatched: 9. CDR3 in amino acids: CASSQDSGLAVYNEQFF. In DNA form, the CDR3 reads TGCGCCAGCAGCCAAGATTCGGGCCTAGCGGTTTACAATGAGCAGTTCTTC.

The V call is TRBV6-5, the J call TRBJ2-5, with D maybe TRBD2 (5 bases). Germline V gene lookup returns CDR1 MNHEY and CDR2 SVGAGI. The V and J ends lost 4 bases and 5 bases respectively, with 14 bases between them. The CDR3 consists of 14 residues. CDR3 amino acids: CASSSPGERETQYF. The CDR3 DNA is TGTGCCAGCAGTTCTCCCGGGGAGAGGGAGACCCAGTACTTC.

CDR3 sequence reads: CASSYRWAYEQYF. CDR3 bases: TGTGCCAGCAGTTACAGGTGGGCCTACGAGCAGTACTTC. The chain uses TRBV6-2 or TRBV6-3 and TRBJ2-7; unclear D gene. V shed 2 bases and J shed 2 bases, with 7 bases lying between them. The length of the CDR3 is 13 residues. CDR1 and CDR2 (germline): MNHEY, SVGEGT.

The chain combines TRBV5-1 with TRBJ2-5; 10 bases line up with TRBD1. Germline V gene sequence: CDR1 SGHRS, CDR2 YFSETQ. Losses at the gene ends were 4 bases for V and 4 bases for J; bases not matched to a gene: 7. The length of the CDR3 is 15 residues. The CDR3 spells CASSRGQGIGETQYF. The DNA for the CDR3 is TGCGCCAGCAGCCGGGGACAGGGGATCGGAGAGACCCAGTACTTC. Complete variable domain (other parts from reference TRBV5-1 and TRBJ2-5): KAGVTQTPRYLIKTRGQQVTLSCSPISGHRSVSWYQQTPGQGLQFLFEYFSETQRNKGNFPGRFSGRQFSNSRSEMNVSTLELGDSALYLCASSRGQGIGETQYFGPGTRLLVL.

This chain connects TRBV20-1 to TRBJ1-4, with TRBD1 matching over 7 bases. J gave up 8 bases and V 5 bases, and 5 bases lay outside the gene matches. The CDR3 has 12 residues. CDR1 is DFQATT, CDR2 SNEGSKA, per germline (reference sequence). The CDR3 coding sequence is TGCAGTGCTGGGAACAGGGGAGAAAAACTGTTTTTT. Protein: CSAGNRGEKLFF.

The gene calls are TRBV9 and TRBJ1-5; D gene ambiguous. CDR3 length equals 14 residues. Trimming cost V 0 bases and J 3 bases, with 7 bases left between them. CDR1 and CDR2 from the germline V gene are SGDLS and YYNGEE. The CDR3 here is CASSVDGVNQPQHF. The CDR3 nucleotides are TGTGCCAGCAGCGTAGATGGGGTCAATCAGCCCCAGCATTTT.

The chain uses TRBV7-3 and TRBJ1-2; D is possibly TRBD1 (5 bases). Germline assignment: CDR1 SGHTA and CDR2 FQGTGA. The V end lost 5 bases, the J end lost 4 bases, and 14 bases lay between the germline ends. The CDR3 totals 14 residues. CDR3 sequence (DNA): TGTGCCAGCAGCGAGGGACCGAGTCCCTATGGCTACACCTTC. This encodes CASSEGPSPYGYTF.

In the case of this clonotype: A read error may produce the germline difference seen at one junction end. The chain uses TRBV4-3 and TRBJ2-2; maybe TRBD2 (7 bases). Per the germline V gene, CDR1 is LGHNA and CDR2 is YSLEER. The CDR3 runs to 16 residues. The CDR3 reads CASSQDRWGASGELLF. As DNA, the CDR3 is TGCGCCAGCAGCCAAGATAGATGGGGGGCGAGCGGGGAGCTGCTTTTT.

The chain uses TRBV20-1 and TRBJ1-2, with 8 nucleotides matching TRBD1. V shed 6 bases and J 7 bases; nucleotides not matched to a gene: 13. The CDR3 has 14 amino acids. The germline gives CDR1 DFQATT, CDR2 SNEGSKA (reference sequence). CDR3 region: CSASRDRNPSGYTF. DNA for the CDR3: TGCAGTGCCTCCCGGGACAGGAATCCCAGTGGCTACACCTTC.

The rearrangement uses TRBV4-1 and TRBJ1-6, with D possibly being TRBD1 (5 bases). Germline lookup yields CDR1 MGHRA and CDR2 YSYEKL. There are 18 residues in the CDR3. Trimming took 0 bases from V and 6 from J, leaving 18 bases between them. The CDR3, as DNA: TGCGCCAGCAGCCAAGAACCACGAGGGGCAGCTCTTAATTCACCCCTCCACTTT. Its protein product is CASSQEPRGAALNSPLHF.

The chain joins TRBV11-2 to TRBJ2-5, with 9 positions matching TRBD1. The germline V gene encodes CDR1 SGHAT and CDR2 FQNNGV. This CDR3 is 15 amino acids long. V lost 4 bases to trimming and J lost 5 bases; unmatched junction nucleotides: 8. The CDR3 here is CASSSAGTGLETQYF. In nucleotides, the CDR3 is TGTGCCAGCAGCTCAGCCGGGACAGGGTTGGAGACCCAGTACTTC.

This clonotype was observed a few times. The gene calls are TRBV6-5 and TRBJ1-1, with unresolved D. CDR1 is MNHEY and CDR2 is SVGAGI in the germline V gene. Trimming shortened V by 0 bases and J by 9 bases, and 11 bases separated the two germline ends. There are 13 residues in the CDR3. The CDR3 region has the DNA TGTGCCAGCAGTTACTCGAAAGAGAGGAAAGCTTTCTTT. Amino acid sequence: CASSYSKERKAFF.

This clonotype was observed a few times. This rearrangement joins TRBV7-2 to TRBJ1-2; 11 bases are a match to TRBD1. Trimming at V came to 5 bases and at J to 5 bases, leaving 4 bases not matched to a gene. This CDR3 is built from 14 residues. Germline lookup yields CDR1 SGHTA and CDR2 FQGNSA. The CDR3 region has the DNA TGTGCCAGCAGCACAGGACAGGGGGCTTATGGCTACACCTTC. The encoded protein is CASSTGQGAYGYTF.

This chain connects TRBV7-2 to TRBJ1-1; D might be TRBD1 (6 bases). The CDR3 length is 15 residues. The V gene's germline CDR1 is SGHTA and CDR2 FQGNSA. Trimming pared 0 bases from V and 1 base from J, leaving 9 bases between. The CDR3 region is CASSLAPGENTEAFF. CDR3 nucleotide sequence: TGTGCCAGCAGCTTAGCCCCAGGGGAGAACACTGAAGCTTTCTTT.

This clonotype was observed at least ten times. The genes are TRBV7-9 and TRBJ1-2, with 7 nucleotides matching TRBD1. The trim removed 3 bases at V and 5 bases at J, leaving 9 bases unmatched. Germline assignment: CDR1 SEHNR and CDR2 FQNEAQ (reference sequence). The CDR3 is 15 amino acids. Here the CDR3 reads CASSFGRGGAYGYTF. The CDR3 bases are TGTGCCAGCAGCTTTGGGAGAGGGGGCGCTTATGGCTACACCTTC.

Details on this clonotype: A much larger clone differs by one base, so this may be a read error. The chain recombines TRBV12-3 or TRBV12-4 with TRBJ2-3, with D unclear. The CDR3 runs 14 residues. CDR3 residues: CANSLLPSTDTQYF. CDR3 coding DNA: TGTGCCAACAGTTTACTGCCCAGCACAGATACGCAGTATTTT.